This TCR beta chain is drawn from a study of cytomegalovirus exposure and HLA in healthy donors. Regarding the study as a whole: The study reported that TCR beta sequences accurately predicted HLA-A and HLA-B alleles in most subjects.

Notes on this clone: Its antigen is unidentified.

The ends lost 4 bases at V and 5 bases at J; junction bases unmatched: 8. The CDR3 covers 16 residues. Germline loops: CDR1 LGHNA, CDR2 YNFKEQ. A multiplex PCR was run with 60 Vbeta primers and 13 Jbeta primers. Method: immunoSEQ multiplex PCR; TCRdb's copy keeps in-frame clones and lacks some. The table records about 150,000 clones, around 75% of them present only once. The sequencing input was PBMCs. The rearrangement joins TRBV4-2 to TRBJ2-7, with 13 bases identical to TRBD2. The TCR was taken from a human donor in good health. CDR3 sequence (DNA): TGTGCCAGCAGCCCACGGACTAGCGGGAGAGGCGACGAGCAGTACTTC. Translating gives CASSPRTSGRGDEQYF.